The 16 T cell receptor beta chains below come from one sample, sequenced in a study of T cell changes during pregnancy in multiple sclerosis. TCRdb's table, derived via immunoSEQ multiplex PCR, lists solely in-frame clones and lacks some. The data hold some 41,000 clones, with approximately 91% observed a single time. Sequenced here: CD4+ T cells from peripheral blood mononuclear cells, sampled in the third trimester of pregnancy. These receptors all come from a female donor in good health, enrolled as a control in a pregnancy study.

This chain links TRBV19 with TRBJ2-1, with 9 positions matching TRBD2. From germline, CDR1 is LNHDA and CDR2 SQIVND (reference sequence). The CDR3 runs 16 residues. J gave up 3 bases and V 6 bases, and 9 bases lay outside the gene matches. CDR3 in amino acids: CASSDPAGGHYNEQFF. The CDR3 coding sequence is TGTGCCAGTAGCGACCCAGCGGGGGGCCACTACAATGAGCAGTTCTTC.

CDR3 sequence reads: CATPGSNSPLHF. Written as DNA, the CDR3 is TGTGCCACCCCGGGATCCAATTCACCCCTCCACTTT. The rearrangement links TRBV5-6 to TRBJ1-6; D not certain. Trimming left V 9 bases short and J 7 bases short, with 11 bases between. The CDR3 runs to 12 residues. Germline V gene data show CDR1 as SGHDT and CDR2 as YYEEEE.

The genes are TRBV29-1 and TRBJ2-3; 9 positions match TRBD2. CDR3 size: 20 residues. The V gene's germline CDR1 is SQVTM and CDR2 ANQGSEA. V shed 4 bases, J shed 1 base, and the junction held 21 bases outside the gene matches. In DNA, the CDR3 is TGCAGCGTTGTTCCTTGGTGGGTCCGTAAAGGCGGGGGGGGCACAGATACGCAGTATTTT. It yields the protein CSVVPWWVRKGGGGTDTQYF.

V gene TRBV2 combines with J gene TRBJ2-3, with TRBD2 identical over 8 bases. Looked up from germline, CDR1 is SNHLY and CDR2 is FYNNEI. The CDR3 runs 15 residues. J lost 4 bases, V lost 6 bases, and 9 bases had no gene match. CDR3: CASSGGLVEADTQYF. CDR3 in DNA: TGTGCCAGCAGCGGGGGACTAGTGGAAGCAGATACGCAGTATTTT.

In DNA form, the CDR3 reads TGTGCCAGCTCACCAGGCCGACAGGGAGGAGAAGCTTTCTTT. This gives the protein CASSPGRQGGEAFF. The chain links TRBV18 to TRBJ1-1; 7 bases map to TRBD1. The CDR3 is 14 amino acids. V gave up 2 bases and J gave up 8 bases; unmatched junction bases: 8. Germline CDR1 is KGHSH and CDR2 is LQKENI.

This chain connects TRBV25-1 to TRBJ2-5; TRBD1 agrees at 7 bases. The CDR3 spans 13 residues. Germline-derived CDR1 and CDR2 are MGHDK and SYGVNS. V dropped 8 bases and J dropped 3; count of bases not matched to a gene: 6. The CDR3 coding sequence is TGTGCCAGCTCAGTCACAGGGGAAGAGACCCAGTACTTC. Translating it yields CASSVTGEETQYF.

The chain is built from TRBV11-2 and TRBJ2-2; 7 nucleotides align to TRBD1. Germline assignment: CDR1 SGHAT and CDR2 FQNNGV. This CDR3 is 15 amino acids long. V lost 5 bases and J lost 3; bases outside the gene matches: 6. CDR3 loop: CASSRLTGYTGELFF. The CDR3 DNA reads TGTGCCAGCAGCCGGCTGACAGGGTACACCGGGGAGCTGTTTTTT.

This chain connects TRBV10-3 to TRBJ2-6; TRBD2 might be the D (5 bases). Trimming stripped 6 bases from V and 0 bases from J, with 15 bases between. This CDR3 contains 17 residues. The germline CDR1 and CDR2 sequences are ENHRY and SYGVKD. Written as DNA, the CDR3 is TGTGCCATCAGCGGGATAGTTCCTAGCTCTGGGGCCAACGTCCTGACTTTC. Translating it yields CAISGIVPSSGANVLTF.

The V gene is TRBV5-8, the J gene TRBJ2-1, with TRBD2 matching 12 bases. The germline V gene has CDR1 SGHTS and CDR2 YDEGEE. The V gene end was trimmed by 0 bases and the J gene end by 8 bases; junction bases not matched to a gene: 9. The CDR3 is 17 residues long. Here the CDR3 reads CASSLALLAGGHHEQFF. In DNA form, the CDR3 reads TGTGCCAGCAGCTTGGCCCTCCTAGCGGGGGGGCACCATGAGCAGTTCTTC. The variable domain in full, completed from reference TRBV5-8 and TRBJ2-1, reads EAGVTQSPTHLIKTRGQQATLRCSPISGHTSVYWYQQALGLGLQFLLWYDEGEERNRGNFPPRFSGRQFPNYSSELNVNALELEDSALYLCASSLALLAGGHHEQFFGPGTRLTVL.

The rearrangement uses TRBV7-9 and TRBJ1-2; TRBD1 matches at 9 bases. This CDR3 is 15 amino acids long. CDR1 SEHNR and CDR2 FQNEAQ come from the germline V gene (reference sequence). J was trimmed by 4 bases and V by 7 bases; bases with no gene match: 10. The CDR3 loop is CASTEQTGGPYGYTF. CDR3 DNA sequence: TGTGCCAGCACGGAACAAACAGGGGGCCCCTATGGCTACACCTTC.

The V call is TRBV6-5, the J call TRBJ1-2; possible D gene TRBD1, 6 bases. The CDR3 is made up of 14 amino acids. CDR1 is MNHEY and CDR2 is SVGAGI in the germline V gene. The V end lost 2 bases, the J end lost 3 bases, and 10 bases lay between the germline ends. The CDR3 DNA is TGTGCCAGCAGTTACGCAGGGGAATACTATGGCTACACCTTC. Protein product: CASSYAGEYYGYTF.

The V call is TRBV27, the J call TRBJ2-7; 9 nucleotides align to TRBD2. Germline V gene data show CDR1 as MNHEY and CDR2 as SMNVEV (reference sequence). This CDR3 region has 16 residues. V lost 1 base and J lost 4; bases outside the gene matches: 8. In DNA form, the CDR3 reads TGTGCCAGCAGTTTATACTCGGGACTAGCAGTTTACGAGCAGTACTTC. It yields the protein CASSLYSGLAVYEQYF.

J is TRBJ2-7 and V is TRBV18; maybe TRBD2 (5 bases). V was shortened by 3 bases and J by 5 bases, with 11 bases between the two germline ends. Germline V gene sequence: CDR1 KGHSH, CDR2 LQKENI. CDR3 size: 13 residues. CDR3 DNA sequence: TGTGCCAGCTCACCGGGAGTCTCGGACGAGCAGTACTTC. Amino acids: CASSPGVSDEQYF.

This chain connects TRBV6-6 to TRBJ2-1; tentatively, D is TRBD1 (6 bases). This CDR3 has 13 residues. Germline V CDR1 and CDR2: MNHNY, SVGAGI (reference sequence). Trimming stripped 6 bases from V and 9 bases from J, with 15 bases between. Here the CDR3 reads CASRNREGGEQFF. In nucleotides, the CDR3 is TGTGCCAGCAGGAACAGGGAAGGGGGTGAGCAGTTCTTC.

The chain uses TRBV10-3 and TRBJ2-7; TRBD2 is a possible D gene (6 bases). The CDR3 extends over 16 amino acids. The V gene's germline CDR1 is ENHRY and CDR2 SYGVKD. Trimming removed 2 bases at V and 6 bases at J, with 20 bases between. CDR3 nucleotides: TGTGCCATCAGTGAGGTGGGACGGGGGAGAATGGGCGAGCAGTACTTC. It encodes CAISEVGRGRMGEQYF.

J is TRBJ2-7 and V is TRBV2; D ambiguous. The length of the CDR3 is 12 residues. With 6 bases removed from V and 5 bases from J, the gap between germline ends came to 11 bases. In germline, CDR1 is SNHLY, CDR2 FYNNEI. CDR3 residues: CASRELSDEQYF. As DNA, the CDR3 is TGTGCCAGCAGGGAGCTTTCGGACGAGCAGTACTTC.